Detailed here is one T cell receptor (beta chain). This entry is derived from a study of blood T cell repertoires in COVID-19. Across the study: The samples span acute and convalescent COVID-19 from the United States, Italy and Spain. Sample material is recorded as cDNA or gDNA derived from T cells, B-cell-depleted T cells, or PBMCs.

Per the original methods: Amplification of reference gene primers was used by the study to estimate nucleated cell counts. Clones were read by immunoSEQ multiplex PCR, and TCRdb kept only the in-frame ones, dropping some. V and J calls and clone size are as listed in that table; D and trimming were resolved from the DNA. The repertoire includes some 74,000 clones, approximately 90% of them detected once, and almost 7% sits in the top ten. Trimming took 2 bases from V and 0 from J; bases not matched to a gene: 7. The CDR3 loop spans 16 amino acids. In germline, CDR1 is MNHEY, CDR2 SVGEGT. This TCR came from an elderly woman with acute or convalescent COVID-19. Sample: peripheral blood. This chain joins TRBV6-2 or TRBV6-3 and TRBJ2-7; TRBD1 aligns across 7 bases. This CDR3 reads CASSYRGLASSYEQYF. The DNA for the CDR3 is TGTGCCAGCAGTTACAGGGGGCTAGCCAGCTCCTACGAGCAGTACTTC.